One and the same sample provided the 28 T cell receptor beta chains below, sequenced in a study of blood T cell repertoires in COVID-19. Only in-frame clones appear in the TCRdb table, and some are missing; sequencing was by immunoSEQ multiplex PCR. This sample has 92,000 or so clones, with around 72% found just once. The specimen was peripheral blood. The receptors here all came from a woman aged 80 or over with acute or convalescent COVID-19.

This clone was found a few times. The sample carries other DNA sequences with the same CDR3. In DNA, the CDR3 is TGTGCCAGCTCCCGGGGGAGCTCTGGAAACACCATATATTTT. Protein: CASSRGSSGNTIYF. The chain couples TRBV7-2 to TRBJ1-3; a weak D match, TRBD1 (5 bases). Germline values: CDR1 SGHTA, CDR2 FQGNSA. This CDR3 is built from 14 residues. V was trimmed by 8 bases and J by 0 bases, leaving 11 bases between them.

A single count supports this clone. The chain couples TRBV24-1 to TRBJ2-1; TRBD2 agrees at 9 bases. Per germline, CDR1 KGHDR and CDR2 SFDVKD. V trimming: 3 bases; J trimming: 4 bases; junction bases outside the gene matches: 3. The CDR3 is 15 amino acids. CDR3 region: CATSDPSGVYNEQFF. For the CDR3, the DNA is TGTGCCACCAGTGATCCTAGCGGGGTTTACAATGAGCAGTTCTTC.

This chain links TRBV18 with TRBJ2-3; 7 bases agree with TRBD1. Germline V lookup: CDR1 KGHSH, CDR2 LQKENI. This CDR3 has 17 amino acids. Trimming at V came to 3 bases and at J to 3 bases, leaving 12 bases not matched to a gene. CDR3 coding DNA: TGTGCCAGCTCACCTTTTACTGGGACAGATGGAACAGATACGCAGTATTTT. The encoded protein is CASSPFTGTDGTDTQYF.

V gene TRBV19 combines with J gene TRBJ1-1, with TRBD1 as a possible D gene (5 bases). The CDR3 loop spans 14 amino acids. CDR1 LNHDA and CDR2 SQIVND come from the germline V gene (reference sequence). The V end lost 5 bases, the J end lost 0 bases, and 10 bases lay between the germline ends. The DNA for the CDR3 is TGTGCCAGTAGTGCGGGACGGGTGAACACTGAAGCTTTCTTT. This sequence encodes CASSAGRVNTEAFF. The whole variable domain, remainder taken from reference TRBV19 and TRBJ1-1, is DGGITQSPKYLFRKEGQNVTLSCEQNLNHDAMYWYRQDPGQGLRLIYYSQIVNDFQKGDIAEGYSVSREKKESFPLTVTSAQKNPTAFYLCASSAGRVNTEAFFGQGTRLTVV.

This clone was counted a few times. J is TRBJ1-6 and V is TRBV9, with 7 bases that match TRBD1. Per germline, CDR1 SGDLS and CDR2 YYNGEE. The J segment lost 0 bases and the V segment lost 2 bases, leaving 2 bases of the junction unmatched. The CDR3 contains 16 residues. The CDR3 loop is CASSVDRSSYNSPLHF. CDR3 DNA: TGTGCCAGCAGCGTGGACAGGAGCTCCTATAATTCACCCCTCCACTTT.

V gene TRBV10-2 combines with J gene TRBJ2-5; TRBD1 matches at 7 bases. CDR1 is WSHSY and CDR2 is SAAADI in the germline V gene. This CDR3 contains 13 residues. V lost 7 bases and J lost 4; bases outside the gene matches: 6. The CDR3 nucleotides are TGCGCCAGCAAGGCACAGGGGCGAGAGACCCAGTACTTC. Residues: CASKAQGRETQYF.

This rearrangement joins TRBV7-2 to TRBJ2-3; D is uncertain. CDR3 length: 14 amino acids. V lost 4 bases to trimming and J lost 1 base, with 9 bases between them. Germline CDR1 SGHTA, CDR2 FQGNSA. The CDR3 loop is CASSSIPGTDTQYF. Written as DNA, the CDR3 is TGTGCCAGCAGCTCCATTCCGGGCACAGATACGCAGTATTTT.

CDR3 bases: TGTGCCAGCAGTGTCGAGACAGGGGACTATGGCTACACCTTC. Protein sequence: CASSVETGDYGYTF. This chain uses TRBV2 with TRBJ1-2; 8 bases line up with TRBD1. The germline CDR1 and CDR2 sequences are SNHLY and FYNNEI. CDR3 size: 14 residues. V lost 4 bases and J lost 3; bases outside the gene matches: 4. The full variable domain, with the rest looked up from reference TRBV2 and TRBJ1-2, is EPEVTQTPSHQVTQMGQEVILRCVPISNHLYFYWYRQILGQKVEFLVSFYNNEISEKSEIFDDQFSVERPDGSNFTLKIRSTKLEDSAMYFCASSVETGDYGYTFGSGTRLTVV.

This clone appeared a few times. This chain links TRBV5-4 with TRBJ1-2, with D hard to call. Trimming left V 2 bases short and J 8 bases short, with 19 bases between. CDR1 is SGHNT and CDR2 is YYREEE in the germline V gene (reference sequence). CDR3 size: 15 residues. The DNA for the CDR3 is TGTGCCAGCAGCTTATTAGTCCCATCCGAAAAAGGCTACACCTTC. Translating gives CASSLLVPSEKGYTF.

This sequence joins TRBV5-1 and TRBJ1-1; 12 positions match TRBD1. Trimming at V came to 2 bases and at J to 2 bases, leaving 7 bases not matched to a gene. This CDR3 has 17 residues. The germline V gene encodes CDR1 SGHRS and CDR2 YFSETQ. The CDR3 DNA reads as TGCGCCAGCAGCTTTAGTCCCGGGACAGGGGGCAACACTGAAGCTTTCTTT. Translating gives CASSFSPGTGGNTEAFF.

This chain links TRBV18 with TRBJ1-3; D might be TRBD1 (5 bases). Trimming left V 8 bases short and J 0 bases short, with 11 bases between. The CDR3 extends over 14 amino acids. Looked up from germline, CDR1 is KGHSH and CDR2 is LQKENI. CDR3 region: CASQGDLSGNTIYF. DNA of the CDR3: TGTGCCAGCCAGGGCGACCTCTCTGGAAACACCATATATTTT.

The chain links TRBV19 to TRBJ1-5, with D hard to call. This CDR3 is built from 13 residues. CDR1 and CDR2 (germline): LNHDA, SQIVND (reference sequence). Trimming cost V 5 bases and J 7 bases, with 12 bases left between them. The CDR3 nucleotides are TGTGCCAGTAGTGAGCAATTCGGGCAGCCCCAGCATTTT. Translation: CASSEQFGQPQHF.

The rearrangement joins TRBV2 to TRBJ1-6; possibly TRBD1 for D (5 bases). CDR1 and CDR2 (germline): SNHLY, FYNNEI. Between the trimmed V and J ends, which lost 3 bases and 7 bases, there was a span of 10 bases. CDR3 size: 14 residues. The CDR3 loop reads CASSDRGGNSPLHF. As DNA, the CDR3 is TGTGCCAGCAGTGATAGGGGTGGGAATTCACCCCTCCACTTT.

The V gene is TRBV5-4, the J gene TRBJ1-2; possible D gene TRBD1, 5 bases. Germline-derived CDR1 and CDR2 are SGHNT and YYREEE (reference sequence). The V gene lost 0 bases and the J gene lost 6 bases, with 15 bases spanning the gap. This CDR3 is 15 amino acids long. Here the CDR3 reads CASSLDRTGGDGYTF. CDR3 coding DNA: TGTGCCAGCAGCTTGGATAGGACGGGAGGGGATGGCTACACCTTC.

The count of this clone is one. V usage is TRBV6-2 or TRBV6-3 and J usage is TRBJ2-6, with D maybe TRBD2 (6 bases). Trimming removed 6 bases from V and 2 bases from J, with 8 bases in between. The CDR3 contains 14 residues. CDR1 is MNHEY, CDR2 SVGEGT, per germline. CDR3 DNA sequence: TGTGCCAGCAGCCCGGGAGCTGGGGCCAACGTCCTGACTTTC. It codes for CASSPGAGANVLTF.

This clone was found a few times. The rearrangement links TRBV5-1 to TRBJ2-7, with D perhaps TRBD2 (6 bases). In germline, CDR1 is SGHRS, CDR2 YFSETQ. Deletions cut 5 bases from V and 6 bases from J, with 18 bases between. The CDR3 covers 14 residues. Written as DNA, the CDR3 is TGCGCCAGCAGATTATCCGACGGAGGGGCCGAGCAGTACTTC. As protein: CASRLSDGGAEQYF.

The chain uses TRBV9 and TRBJ2-2, with 8 bases lining up with TRBD2. Per germline, CDR1 SGDLS and CDR2 YYNGEE. V shed 3 bases, J shed 2 bases, and the junction held 9 bases outside the gene matches. The length of the CDR3 is 17 residues. Here the CDR3 reads CASSAGGPNENTGELFF. CDR3 bases: TGTGCCAGCAGCGCGGGGGGGCCCAATGAAAACACCGGGGAGCTGTTTTTT.

This clone was seen only once. The chain employs TRBV28 and TRBJ1-2; D is uncertain. CDR1 is MDHEN and CDR2 is SYDVKM in the germline V gene. The ends were cut back, 5 bases at V and 7 bases at J, with 17 bases in the middle. There are 14 residues in the CDR3. CDR3 sequence reads: CASSLPIGQRGYTF. The CDR3 coding sequence is TGTGCCAGCAGTCTACCGATAGGTCAGCGTGGCTACACCTTC.

The chain couples TRBV7-3 to TRBJ1-1, with D perhaps matching TRBD1 (5 bases). Germline values: CDR1 SGHTA, CDR2 FQGTGA. V was clipped by 2 bases and J by 0 bases, with 7 bases between them. The CDR3 loop spans 14 amino acids. In DNA form, the CDR3 reads TGTGCCAGCAGCTTAGACAGAATGAACACTGAAGCTTTCTTT. It encodes CASSLDRMNTEAFF.

In its sample, this clone was seen a few times. The CDR3 sequence: CASSHGGGNQPQHF. The CDR3 DNA sequence: TGCGCCAGCAGCCACGGGGGGGGCAATCAGCCCCAGCATTTT. This sequence joins TRBV4-1 and TRBJ1-5, with TRBD1 as a possible D gene (5 bases). The CDR3 sequence is 14 residues long. CDR1 and CDR2 (germline): MGHRA, YSYEKL. The V end lost 3 bases, the J end lost 2 bases, and 8 bases lay between the germline ends.

A few counts support this clone. This chain links TRBV6-2 or TRBV6-3 with TRBJ1-2; weak D call: TRBD1 (6 bases). The V gene lost 6 bases and the J gene lost 6 bases, with 14 bases spanning the gap. Germline V gives CDR1 MNHEY, CDR2 SVGEGT. The CDR3 totals 13 residues. The CDR3 coding sequence is TGTGCCAGCAGCACCCGCGGGGGCGATGGCTACACCTTC. Amino acids: CASSTRGGDGYTF.

The chain carries TRBV6-6 and TRBJ2-7, with 8 bases identical to TRBD2. The germline V gene encodes CDR1 MNHNY and CDR2 SVGAGI (reference sequence). The CDR3 is made up of 14 amino acids. Trimming took 0 bases from V and 5 from J; bases not matched to a gene: 3. CDR3 nucleotides: TGTGCCAGCAGTTACTCGATGGGACTAGACGAGCAGTACTTC. It is translated as CASSYSMGLDEQYF.

The CDR3 sequence is CASSDSPDRINSPLHF. The CDR3 DNA reads as TGTGCCAGCAGTGACTCCCCGGACAGGATTAATTCACCCCTCCACTTT. This chain joins TRBV6-4 and TRBJ1-6, with 7 nucleotides matching TRBD1. With V trimmed by 0 bases and J by 6 bases, 5 bases remained unmatched. Germline lookup yields CDR1 MRHNA and CDR2 SNTAGT. This CDR3 comprises 16 residues.

The rearrangement uses TRBV4-1 and TRBJ1-1; D unclear. Germline CDR1 reads MGHRA; CDR2 reads YSYEKL. V was trimmed by 0 bases and J by 6 bases, leaving 8 bases between them. This CDR3 contains 13 residues. CDR3 sequence reads: CASSQDQRAEAFF. The CDR3 DNA reads as TGCGCCAGCAGCCAAGATCAGCGGGCTGAAGCTTTCTTT.

The table lists this clone with a few counts. The chain joins TRBV5-1 to TRBJ2-2; 8 bases fit TRBD1. CDR1 SGHRS and CDR2 YFSETQ come from the germline V gene. CDR3 length: 16 residues. J lost 5 bases, V lost 3 bases, and 9 bases had no gene match. CDR3: CASSWIPGQATGELFF. The DNA for the CDR3 is TGCGCCAGCAGCTGGATACCGGGACAGGCGACCGGGGAGCTGTTTTTT.

This clone was found a few times. This chain links TRBV6-6 with TRBJ2-7; TRBD1 might be the D (5 bases). The ends were cut back, 6 bases at V and 3 bases at J, with 9 bases in the middle. Germline V gene sequence: CDR1 MNHNY, CDR2 SVGAGI (reference sequence). The CDR3 is 12 residues long. The DNA for the CDR3 is TGTGCCAGCAGATCCGACAGCTACGAGCAGTACTTC. Translating gives CASRSDSYEQYF.

The chain combines TRBV4-3 with TRBJ2-1, with TRBD2 matching over 11 bases. Trimming at V came to 4 bases and at J to 7 bases, leaving 6 bases not matched to a gene. CDR3 length: 15 residues. CDR1 and CDR2 (germline): LGHNA, YSLEER. This CDR3 reads CASSPMTSGVNEQFF. DNA for the CDR3: TGCGCCAGCAGCCCAATGACTAGCGGGGTAAATGAGCAGTTCTTC.

The genes are TRBV4-1 and TRBJ1-5; TRBD1 matches at 7 bases. The germline gives CDR1 MGHRA, CDR2 YSYEKL. This CDR3 has 14 residues. Germline trimming cut 0 bases from V and 6 bases from J; bases unmatched to any gene: 2. As DNA, the CDR3 is TGCGCCAGCAGCCAAGACGACAGGGTTCAGCCCCAGCATTTT. This translates into CASSQDDRVQPQHF.